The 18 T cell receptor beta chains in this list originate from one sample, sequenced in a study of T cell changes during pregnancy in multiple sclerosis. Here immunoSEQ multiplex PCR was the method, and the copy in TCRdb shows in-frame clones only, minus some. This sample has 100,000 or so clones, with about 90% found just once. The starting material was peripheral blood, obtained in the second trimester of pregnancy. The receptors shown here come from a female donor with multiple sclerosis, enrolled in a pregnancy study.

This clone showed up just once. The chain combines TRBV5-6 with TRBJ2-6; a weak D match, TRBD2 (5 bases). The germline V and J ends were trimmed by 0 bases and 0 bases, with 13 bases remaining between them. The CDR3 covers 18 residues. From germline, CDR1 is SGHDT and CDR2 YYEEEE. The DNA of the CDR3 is TGTGCCAGCAGCTTGGCGGGAACCATGGTCTCTGGGGCCAACGTCCTGACTTTC. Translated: CASSLAGTMVSGANVLTF.

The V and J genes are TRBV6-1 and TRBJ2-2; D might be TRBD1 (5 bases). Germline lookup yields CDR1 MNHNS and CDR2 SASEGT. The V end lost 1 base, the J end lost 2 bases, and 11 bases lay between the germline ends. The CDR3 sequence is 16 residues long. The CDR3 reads CASSEVWGANTGELFF. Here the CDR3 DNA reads TGTGCCAGCAGTGAAGTTTGGGGCGCCAACACCGGGGAGCTGTTTTTT.

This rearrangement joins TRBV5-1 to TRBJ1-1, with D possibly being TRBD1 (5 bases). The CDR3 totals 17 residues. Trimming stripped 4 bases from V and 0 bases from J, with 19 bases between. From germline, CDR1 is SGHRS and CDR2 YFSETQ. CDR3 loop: CASSPNPQGGMNTEAFF. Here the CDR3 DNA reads TGCGCCAGCAGCCCCAATCCCCAGGGAGGGATGAACACTGAAGCTTTCTTT.

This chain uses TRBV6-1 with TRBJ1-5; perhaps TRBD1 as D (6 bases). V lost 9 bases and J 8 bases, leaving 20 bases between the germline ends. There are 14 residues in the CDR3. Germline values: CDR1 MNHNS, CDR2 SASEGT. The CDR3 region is CASERTALSKPQHF. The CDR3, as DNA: TGTGCCAGTGAAAGGACAGCTCTATCAAAGCCCCAGCATTTT.

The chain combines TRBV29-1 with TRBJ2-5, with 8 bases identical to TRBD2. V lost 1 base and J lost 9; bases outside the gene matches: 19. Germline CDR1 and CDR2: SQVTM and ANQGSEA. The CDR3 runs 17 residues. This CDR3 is CSVEALGAGAPSGAQYF. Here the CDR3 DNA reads TGCAGCGTTGAAGCCCTGGGAGCGGGAGCCCCCTCGGGGGCCCAGTACTTC.

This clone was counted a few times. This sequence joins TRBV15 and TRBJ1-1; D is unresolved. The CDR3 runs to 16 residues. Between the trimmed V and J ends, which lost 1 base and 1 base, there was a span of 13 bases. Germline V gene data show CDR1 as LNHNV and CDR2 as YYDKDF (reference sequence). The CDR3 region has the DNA TGTGCCACCAGCAGAGCCTCGGGAGTCGGGAACACTGAAGCTTTCTTT. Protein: CATSRASGVGNTEAFF.

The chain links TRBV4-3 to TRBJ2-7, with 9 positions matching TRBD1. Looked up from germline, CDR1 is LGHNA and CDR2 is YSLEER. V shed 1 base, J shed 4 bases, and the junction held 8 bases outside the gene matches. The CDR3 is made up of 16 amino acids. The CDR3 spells CASSQGLGQGPYEQYF. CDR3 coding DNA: TGCGCCAGCAGCCAAGGGCTGGGACAGGGTCCTTACGAGCAGTACTTC.

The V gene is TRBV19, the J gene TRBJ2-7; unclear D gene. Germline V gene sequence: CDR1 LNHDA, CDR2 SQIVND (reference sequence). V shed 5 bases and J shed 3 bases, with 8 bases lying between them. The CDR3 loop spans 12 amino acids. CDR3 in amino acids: CASSSPGYEQYF. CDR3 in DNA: TGTGCCAGTAGTTCCCCCGGCTACGAGCAGTACTTC. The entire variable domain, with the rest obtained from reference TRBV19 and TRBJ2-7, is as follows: DGGITQSPKYLFRKEGQNVTLSCEQNLNHDAMYWYRQDPGQGLRLIYYSQIVNDFQKGDIAEGYSVSREKKESFPLTVTSAQKNPTAFYLCASSSPGYEQYFGPGTRLTVT.

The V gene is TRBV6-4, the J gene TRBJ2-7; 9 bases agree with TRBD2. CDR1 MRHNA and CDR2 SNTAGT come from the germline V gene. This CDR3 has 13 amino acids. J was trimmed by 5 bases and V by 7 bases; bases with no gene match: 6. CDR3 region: CASTHSGSDEQYF. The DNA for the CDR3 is TGTGCCAGCACCCATAGCGGGAGCGACGAGCAGTACTTC.

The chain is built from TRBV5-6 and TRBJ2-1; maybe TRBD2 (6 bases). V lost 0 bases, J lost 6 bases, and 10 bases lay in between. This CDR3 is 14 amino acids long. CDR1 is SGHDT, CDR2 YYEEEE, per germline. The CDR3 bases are TGTGCCAGCAGCTTGGAGGGGACTCTCAATGAGCAGTTCTTC. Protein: CASSLEGTLNEQFF.

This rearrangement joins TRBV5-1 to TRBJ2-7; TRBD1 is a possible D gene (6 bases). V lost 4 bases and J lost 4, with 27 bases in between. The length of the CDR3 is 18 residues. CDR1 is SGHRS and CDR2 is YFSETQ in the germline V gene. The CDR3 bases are TGCGCCAGCAGCCTTACTGCAGGGACAACCGACGGACGATACGAGCAGTACTTC. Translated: CASSLTAGTTDGRYEQYF.

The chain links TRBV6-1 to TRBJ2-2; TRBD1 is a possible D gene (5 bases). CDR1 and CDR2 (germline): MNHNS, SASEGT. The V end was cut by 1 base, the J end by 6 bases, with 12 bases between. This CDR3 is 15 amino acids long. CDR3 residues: CASSEGAWGAGELFF. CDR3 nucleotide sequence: TGTGCCAGCAGTGAAGGGGCTTGGGGCGCCGGGGAGCTGTTTTTT.

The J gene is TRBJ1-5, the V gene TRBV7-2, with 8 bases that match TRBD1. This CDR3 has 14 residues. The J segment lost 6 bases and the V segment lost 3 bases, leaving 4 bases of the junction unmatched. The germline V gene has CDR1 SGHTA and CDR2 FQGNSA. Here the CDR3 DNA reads TGTGCCAGCAGCTTTCCAGGGGGCGGTCAGCCCCAGCATTTT. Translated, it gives CASSFPGGGQPQHF.

The CDR3 is CASSHSGSGTGELFF. CDR3 coding DNA: TGCGCCAGCAGCCACAGCGGGAGTGGCACCGGGGAGCTGTTTTTT. This sequence joins TRBV5-1 and TRBJ2-2; the match to TRBD2 covers 8 bases. Germline-derived CDR1 and CDR2 are SGHRS and YFSETQ. The V gene end was trimmed by 4 bases and the J gene end by 4 bases; junction bases not matched to a gene: 6. The CDR3 is 15 residues long.

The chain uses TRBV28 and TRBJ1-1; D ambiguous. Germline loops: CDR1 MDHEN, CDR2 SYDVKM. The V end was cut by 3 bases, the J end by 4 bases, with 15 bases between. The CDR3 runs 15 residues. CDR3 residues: CASSLHPQVVTEAFF. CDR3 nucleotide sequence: TGTGCCAGCAGTTTGCACCCCCAGGTGGTCACTGAAGCTTTCTTT.

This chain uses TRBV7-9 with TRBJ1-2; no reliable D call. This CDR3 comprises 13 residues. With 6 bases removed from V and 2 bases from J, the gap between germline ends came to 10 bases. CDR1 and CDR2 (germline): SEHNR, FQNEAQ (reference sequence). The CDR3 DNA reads TGTGCCAGCAGTCCCGGGTTAAACTATGGCTACACCTTC. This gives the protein CASSPGLNYGYTF.

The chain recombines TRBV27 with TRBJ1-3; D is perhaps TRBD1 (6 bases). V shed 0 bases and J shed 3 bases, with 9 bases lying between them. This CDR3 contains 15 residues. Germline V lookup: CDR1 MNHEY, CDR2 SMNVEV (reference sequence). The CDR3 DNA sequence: TGTGCCAGCAGTTTATCCAGGGGAAGTGGAAACACCATATATTTT. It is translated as CASSLSRGSGNTIYF.

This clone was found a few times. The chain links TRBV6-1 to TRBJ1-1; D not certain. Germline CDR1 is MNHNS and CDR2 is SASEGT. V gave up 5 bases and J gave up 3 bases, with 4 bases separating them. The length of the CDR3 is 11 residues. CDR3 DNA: TGTGCCAGCAGTCTAGACACTGAAGCTTTCTTT. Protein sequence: CASSLDTEAFF.